The entry below describes one TCR beta chain. Method: immunoSEQ multiplex PCR; TCRdb's copy keeps in-frame clones and lacks some. The sample includes over 150,000 clones, about 79% of them seen just once. The germline CDR1 and CDR2 sequences are LGHDT and YNNKEL (reference sequence). Trimming shortened V by 0 bases and J by 2 bases, and 11 bases separated the two germline ends. CDR3 length: 15 residues. The sample belongs to a study of blood T cell repertoires in COVID-19. The chain uses TRBV3-1 (or the pseudogene TRBV3-2) and TRBJ2-7; D possibly corresponds to TRBD2 (5 bases). The source is a woman in her 70s with acute or convalescent COVID-19. Sequenced material: peripheral blood. The CDR3 nucleotides are TGTGCCAGCAGCCAAGAGGAGAGGGCCACCTACGAGCAGTACTTC. This encodes CASSQEERATYEQYF.